This is a list of T cell receptor beta chains from one sample in a study of blood T cell repertoires in COVID-19. Clones were sequenced by immunoSEQ multiplex PCR, and TCRdb holds only the in-frame ones, with some missing. The table has tens of thousands of clones, around nine tenths seen once. Sequenced input: peripheral blood. These receptors originate from a woman aged 45-59 years in a cohort sampled during active COVID-19. Each CDR3 is given with its conserved first and last residue. The order of the fields is D gene, clone size, J gene, V gene, CDR3 protein, CDR3 DNA. D genes are given only for firm matches. Not all rows give a size; the values are once, few, many and, for expanded clones, a class.

-,-,TRBJ2-1,TRBV2,CATIKGLTNNEQFF,TGTGCCACTATAAAGGGACTCACCAACAATGAGCAGTTCTTC
-,-,TRBJ1-2,TRBV30,CAWTAGSWGYTF,TGTGCCTGGACCGCGGGTTCGTGGGGCTACACCTTC
TRBD2,-,TRBJ2-4,TRBV3-1/TRBV3-2,CASSQTGTSGNIQYF,TGTGCCAGCAGCCAAACCGGGACTAGCGGAAACATTCAGTACTTC
TRBD1,-,TRBJ1-1,TRBV28,CASIEQGAMNTEAFF,TGTGCCAGCATTGAACAGGGGGCGATGAACACTGAAGCTTTCTTT
-,-,TRBJ1-6,TRBV3-1/TRBV3-2,CASSRQSSYNSPLHF,TGTGCCAGCAGCCGACAGAGCTCCTATAATTCACCCCTCCACTTT
-,-,TRBJ1-2,TRBV10-3,CASRGGETNYGYTF,TGTGCCTCCAGAGGCGGAGAGACTAACTATGGCTACACCTTC
TRBD1,-,TRBJ2-1,TRBV18,CASSPTGANEQFF,TGTGCCAGCTCACCGACAGGGGCCAATGAGCAGTTCTTC
-,-,TRBJ2-1,TRBV6-5,CASSRDRDNEQFF,TGTGCCAGCAGCCGCGACAGAGACAATGAGCAGTTCTTC
-,-,TRBJ2-5,TRBV27,CASSLQGLPWETQYF,TGTGCCAGCAGTTTACAGGGACTTCCGTGGGAGACCCAGTACTTC
TRBD1,-,TRBJ1-5,TRBV7-2,CASSSGQTGSGQPQHF,TGTGCCAGCAGCTCCGGACAGACAGGGTCGGGTCAGCCCCAGCATTTT
TRBD1,-,TRBJ1-2,TRBV6-5,CASRSGGGADYGYTF,TGTGCCAGCAGGTCCGGAGGGGGCGCTGACTATGGCTACACCTTC
-,-,TRBJ1-5,TRBV2,CASSVVQVDTQPQHF,TGTGCCAGCAGTGTTGTACAGGTAGATACTCAGCCCCAGCATTTT
TRBD1,few,TRBJ2-7,TRBV5-1,CASRTQGSYEQYF,TGCGCCAGCAGAACACAGGGGTCCTACGAGCAGTACTTC
-,-,TRBJ1-1,TRBV5-5,CASSSSTVMNTEAFF,TGTGCCAGCAGCTCATCGACAGTAATGAACACTGAAGCTTTCTTT
-,-,TRBJ1-1,TRBV11-2,CASSSREGLEAFF,TGTGCCAGCAGCTCCCGGGAGGGCCTTGAAGCTTTCTTT
TRBD2,-,TRBJ2-1,TRBV5-1,CASSRTSGSDEQFF,TGCGCCAGCTCACGGACTAGCGGGAGCGATGAGCAGTTCTTC
-,once,TRBJ1-6,TRBV3-1/TRBV3-2,CASSQGSSYNSPLHF,TGTGCCAGCAGCCAGGGGAGCTCCTATAATTCACCCCTCCACTTT
-,-,TRBJ2-2,TRBV9,CASSPSGGAGTGELFF,TGTGCCAGCAGCCCCTCCGGCGGGGCGGGGACCGGGGAGCTGTTTTTT
-,few,TRBJ2-1,TRBV19,CASKGGSYNEQFF,TGTGCCAGTAAGGGAGGCTCCTACAATGAGCAGTTCTTC
-,-,TRBJ2-5,TRBV18,CASSPRLTKETQYF,TGTGCCAGCTCGCCTAGGCTTACAAAAGAGACCCAGTACTTC
TRBD1,-,TRBJ2-7,TRBV7-8,CASSTRDRGPEQYF,TGTGCCAGCAGCACCCGGGACAGGGGGCCCGAGCAGTACTTC
-,-,TRBJ1-2,TRBV6-5,CASGRANYGYTF,TGTGCCAGCGGCAGGGCTAACTATGGCTACACCTTC
-,-,TRBJ2-2,TRBV5-1,CASSLETTPTGELFF,TGCGCCAGCAGCTTGGAGACTACCCCCACCGGGGAGCTGTTTTTT
-,-,TRBJ2-7,TRBV11-2,CASSVRLANGGGAYEQYF,TGTGCCAGCAGCGTGCGGTTGGCCAACGGGGGTGGGGCCTACGAGCAGTACTTC
-,-,TRBJ2-7,TRBV5-1,CASSLDGGYEQYF,TGCGCCAGCAGCTTGGATGGAGGCTACGAGCAGTACTTC
TRBD1,-,TRBJ2-7,TRBV10-1,CASSDGGQGAGEQYF,TGCGCCAGCAGTGATGGGGGACAGGGGGCCGGAGAGCAGTACTTC
TRBD2,-,TRBJ2-7,TRBV5-1,CASSLGPTHGGREYEQYF,TGCGCCAGCAGCTTGGGACCTACTCACGGCGGGAGGGAATACGAGCAGTACTTC
TRBD1,-,TRBJ2-2,TRBV28,CASSPDRGRPGELFF,TGTGCCAGCAGTCCTGACAGGGGGCGCCCCGGGGAGCTGTTTTTT
-,-,TRBJ1-5,TRBV6-5,CASSIRQSNQPQHF,TGTGCCAGCAGTATCCGACAGTCCAATCAGCCCCAGCATTTT
-,-,TRBJ1-1,TRBV18,CASSPLIGGRDKNTEAFF,TGTGCCAGCTCACCGTTAATAGGAGGGAGGGATAAGAACACTGAAGCTTTCTTT
TRBD2,-,TRBJ2-7,TRBV18,CASSPLFRVIGLAGESSYEQYF,TGTGCCAGCTCACCATTATTCCGGGTTATAGGACTAGCGGGAGAGAGCTCCTACGAGCAGTACTTC
-,-,TRBJ2-1,TRBV5-6,CASSNLRAVGGNEQFF,TGTGCCAGCAGCAACCTGCGGGCGGTCGGTGGTAATGAGCAGTTCTTC
-,-,TRBJ1-5,TRBV2,CASSRDNTQHF,TGTGCCAGCAGCAGGGACAATACCCAGCATTTT
TRBD1,-,TRBJ2-5,TRBV5-4,CASSLPGQEETQYF,TGTGCCAGCAGCTTGCCGGGACAGGAGGAGACCCAGTACTTC
TRBD2,-,TRBJ2-5,TRBV2,CASGGTSGSQETQYF,TGTGCCAGCGGTGGAACTAGCGGGAGCCAAGAGACCCAGTACTTC
TRBD2,-,TRBJ2-3,TRBV28,CASSLFPLAGGPNDTQYF,TGTGCCAGCAGTTTATTCCCACTAGCGGGAGGGCCTAACGATACGCAGTATTTT
-,-,TRBJ1-1,TRBV9,CASSVVSGVAGNTEAFF,TGTGCCAGCAGCGTAGTTTCAGGGGTTGCAGGGAACACTGAAGCTTTCTTT
-,-,TRBJ2-7,TRBV6-5,CASSSRAGAQYF,TGTGCCAGCAGTTCCAGGGCAGGGGCGCAGTACTTC
TRBD2,-,TRBJ2-7,TRBV25-1,CASSDSSGGYEQYF,TGTGCCAGCAGTGATTCTAGCGGAGGCTACGAGCAGTACTTC
TRBD2,-,TRBJ2-3,TRBV19,CASSIQSGRGADTQYF,TGTGCCAGTAGTATTCAAAGCGGGAGGGGTGCAGATACGCAGTATTTT
TRBD1,-,TRBJ1-2,TRBV4-1,CASSHGQGRYLYGYTF,TGCGCCAGCAGCCACGGACAGGGTCGTTATCTCTATGGCTACACCTTC
-,-,TRBJ1-2,TRBV5-1,CASSLAGGTGHHYGYTF,TGCGCCAGCAGCTTGGCCGGGGGGACGGGACACCACTATGGCTACACCTTC
TRBD2,-,TRBJ2-7,TRBV19,CASSISGTILHEQYF,TGTGCCAGTAGTATTAGCGGGACTATCTTGCACGAGCAGTACTTC
TRBD1,-,TRBJ1-2,TRBV13,CASSLHTGGDYGYTF,TGTGCCAGCAGCTTACACACAGGGGGCGACTATGGCTACACCTTC
-,-,TRBJ2-1,TRBV6-6,CASSPLKRSSYNEQFF,TGTGCCAGCAGCCCACTTAAGCGGAGCTCCTACAATGAGCAGTTCTTC
-,-,TRBJ1-1,TRBV12-5,CASGNQDTNTEAFF,TGTGCTAGTGGTAATCAAGACACAAACACTGAAGCTTTCTTT
TRBD1,-,TRBJ2-7,TRBV2,CASSDPIDRGLSEQYF,TGTGCCAGCAGTGACCCTATTGACAGGGGGCTTAGCGAGCAGTACTTC